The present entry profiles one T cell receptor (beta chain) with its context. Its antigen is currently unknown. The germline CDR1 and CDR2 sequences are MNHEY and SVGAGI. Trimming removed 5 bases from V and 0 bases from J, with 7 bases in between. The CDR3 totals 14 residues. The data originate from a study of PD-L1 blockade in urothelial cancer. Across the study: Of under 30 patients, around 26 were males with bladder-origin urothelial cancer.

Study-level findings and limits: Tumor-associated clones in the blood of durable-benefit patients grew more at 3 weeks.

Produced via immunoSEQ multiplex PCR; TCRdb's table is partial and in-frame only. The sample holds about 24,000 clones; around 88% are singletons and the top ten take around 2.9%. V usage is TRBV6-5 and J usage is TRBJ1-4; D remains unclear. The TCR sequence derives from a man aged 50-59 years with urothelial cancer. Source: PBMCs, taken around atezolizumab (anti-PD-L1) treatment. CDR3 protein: CASSPRATNEKLFF. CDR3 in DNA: TGTGCCAGCAGTCCCCGGGCAACTAATGAAAAACTGTTTTTT.